Listed here is a single T cell receptor (beta chain). The target antigen is unknown. V lost 6 bases, J lost 1 base, and 9 bases lay in between. The germline V gene has CDR1 SGHTA and CDR2 FQGNSA. This CDR3 comprises 14 residues. Generated by immunoSEQ multiplex PCR, the TCRdb table keeps only in-frame clones and is missing some. The sample has 90,000 to 110,000 clones, around 89% seen once. The data were obtained in a study of T cell responses to AZD1222 COVID-19 vaccine. The wider study: Samples with a second dose at about 4 or about 12 weeks were pooled together.

Study-wide points: Seropositive status at baseline applied to only a handful of AZD1222 recipients. When two AZD1222 doses had been given, Spike-specific TCR breadth and depth rose. Close to half of spike-specific TCRs reportedly recognize unmutated variant regions.

The receptor was derived from an adult in good health. The source material was peripheral blood, sampled on day 0 of AZD1222 vaccination. The genes are TRBV7-2 and TRBJ2-2; D is unclear. The CDR3 DNA sequence: TGTGCCAGCAGTCCGGACGGGAACACCGGGGAGCTGTTTTTT. Encoded protein: CASSPDGNTGELFF.